This T cell receptor (beta chain) was captured in a study of response to subunit inactivated influenza vaccine. TCRdb ran MiXCR on the RT-PCR reads and lists one entry per CDR3 protein. The table shows approximately 500,000 distinct CDR3 sequences, with 20% to 25% occurring only once. The CDR3 has 16 residues. The trim removed 0 bases at V and 4 bases at J, leaving 3 bases unmatched. Germline V gene data show CDR1 as SGHRS and CDR2 as YFSETQ. This sample was shared with a second study, whose subject was T cells expressing NK-cell markers. This second report adds: TCR beta libraries carry UMIs added by 5'RACE template switching. The dominant NKG2C+ clonotypes represented about 1.0-7.0% of CD8+ T cells in six or seven donors. Nothing established the HCMV specificity of expanded NKG2C+ T cell clones.

The sequencing used CD4+ T cells sorted from PBMCs, collected less than 13 days after vaccination. The genes are TRBV5-1 and TRBJ2-3; 12 positions match TRBD2. The receptor was derived from a man aged 50 to 59 who received an inactivated influenza vaccine. CDR3 sequence: CASSLAPSGGADTQYF. The CDR3 nucleotides read TGCGCCAGCAGCTTGGCACCTAGCGGGGGGGCAGATACGCAGTATTTT.